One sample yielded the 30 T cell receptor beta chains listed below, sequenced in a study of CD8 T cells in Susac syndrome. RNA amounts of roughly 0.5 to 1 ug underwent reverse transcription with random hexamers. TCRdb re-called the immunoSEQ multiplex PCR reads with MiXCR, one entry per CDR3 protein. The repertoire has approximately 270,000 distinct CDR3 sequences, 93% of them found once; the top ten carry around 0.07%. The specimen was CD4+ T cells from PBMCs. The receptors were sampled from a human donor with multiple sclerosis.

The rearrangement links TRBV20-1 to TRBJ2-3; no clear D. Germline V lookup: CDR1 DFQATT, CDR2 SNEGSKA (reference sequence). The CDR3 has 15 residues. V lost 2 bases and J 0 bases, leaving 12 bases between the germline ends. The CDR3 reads CSARRARWSTDTQYF. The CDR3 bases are TGCAGTGCTAGAAGGGCAAGGTGGAGCACAGATACGCAGTATTTT.

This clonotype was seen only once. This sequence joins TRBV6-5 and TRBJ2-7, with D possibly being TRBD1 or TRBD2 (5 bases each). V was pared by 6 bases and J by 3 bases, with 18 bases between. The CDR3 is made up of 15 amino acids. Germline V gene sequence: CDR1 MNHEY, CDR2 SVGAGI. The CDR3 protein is CASSRDGRLLYEQYF. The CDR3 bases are TGTGCCAGCAGCAGGGACGGTAGGCTCCTCTACGAGCAGTACTTC.

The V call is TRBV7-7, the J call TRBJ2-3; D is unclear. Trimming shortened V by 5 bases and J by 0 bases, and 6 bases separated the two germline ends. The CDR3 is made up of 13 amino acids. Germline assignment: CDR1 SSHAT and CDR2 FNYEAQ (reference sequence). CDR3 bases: TGTGCCAGCAGCCGGACCAGCACAGATACGCAGTATTTT. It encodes CASSRTSTDTQYF.

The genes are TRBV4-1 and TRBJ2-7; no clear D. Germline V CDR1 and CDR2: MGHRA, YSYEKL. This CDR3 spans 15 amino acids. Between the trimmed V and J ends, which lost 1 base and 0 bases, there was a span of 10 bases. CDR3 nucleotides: TGCGCCAGCAGCCAAGGGGGAAGTAGCTCCTACGAGCAGTACTTC. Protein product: CASSQGGSSSYEQYF.

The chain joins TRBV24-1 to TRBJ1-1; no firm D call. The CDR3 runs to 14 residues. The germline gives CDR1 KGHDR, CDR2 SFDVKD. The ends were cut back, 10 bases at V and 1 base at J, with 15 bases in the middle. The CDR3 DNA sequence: TGTGCCACAAAACCGGGCCATAAGAACACTGAAGCTTTCTTT. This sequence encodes CATKPGHKNTEAFF.

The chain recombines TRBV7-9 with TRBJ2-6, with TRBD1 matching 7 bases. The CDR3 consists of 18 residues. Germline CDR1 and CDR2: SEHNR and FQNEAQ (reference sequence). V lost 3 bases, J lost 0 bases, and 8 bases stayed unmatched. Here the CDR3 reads CASSLRGRTPSGANVLTF. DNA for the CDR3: TGTGCCAGCAGCTTGAGGGGGCGCACCCCCTCTGGGGCCAACGTCCTGACTTTC.

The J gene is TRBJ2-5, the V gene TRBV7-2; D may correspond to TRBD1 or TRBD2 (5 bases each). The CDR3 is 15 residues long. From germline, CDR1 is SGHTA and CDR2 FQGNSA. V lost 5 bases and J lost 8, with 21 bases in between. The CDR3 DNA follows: TGTGCCAGCAGCAGAAACACCGGGACCAGTGAAACCCAGTACTTC. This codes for CASSRNTGTSETQYF.

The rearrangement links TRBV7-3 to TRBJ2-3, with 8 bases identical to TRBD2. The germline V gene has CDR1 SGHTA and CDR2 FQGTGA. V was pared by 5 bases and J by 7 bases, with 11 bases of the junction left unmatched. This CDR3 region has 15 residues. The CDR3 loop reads CASSPLAGLANTQYF. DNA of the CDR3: TGTGCCAGCAGCCCCCTAGCGGGTCTAGCAAATACGCAGTATTTT.

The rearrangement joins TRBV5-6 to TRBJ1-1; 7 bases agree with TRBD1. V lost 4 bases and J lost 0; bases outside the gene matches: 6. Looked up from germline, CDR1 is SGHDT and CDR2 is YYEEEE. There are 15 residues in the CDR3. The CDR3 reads CASSPLDRLNTEAFF. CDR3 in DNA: TGTGCCAGCAGCCCTCTGGACAGGCTGAACACTGAAGCTTTCTTT.

In DNA, the CDR3 is TGTGCCAGCAGCCAAGGGTCCCATGGCTACACCTTC. This translates into CASSQGSHGYTF. The gene calls are TRBV3-1 and TRBJ1-2, with D unclear. Trimming cost V 1 base and J 6 bases, with 6 bases left between them. This CDR3 has 12 amino acids. Germline CDR1 LGHDT, CDR2 YNNKEL (reference sequence).

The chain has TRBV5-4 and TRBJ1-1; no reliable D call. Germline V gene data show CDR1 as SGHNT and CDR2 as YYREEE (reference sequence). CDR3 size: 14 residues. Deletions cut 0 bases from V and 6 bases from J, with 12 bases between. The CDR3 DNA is TGTGCCAGCAGCTTGGCCGGGCGGAGGGCTGAAGCTTTCTTT. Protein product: CASSLAGRRAEAFF.

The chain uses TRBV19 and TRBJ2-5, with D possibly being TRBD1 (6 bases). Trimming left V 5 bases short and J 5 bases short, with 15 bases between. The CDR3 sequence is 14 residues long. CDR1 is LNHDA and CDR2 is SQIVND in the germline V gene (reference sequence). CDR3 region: CASSGQGLVETQYF. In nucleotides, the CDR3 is TGTGCCAGTAGTGGCCAGGGGTTGGTTGAGACCCAGTACTTC.

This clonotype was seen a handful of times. CDR3 DNA sequence: TGTGCCAGCAGCCCGGCAGCGGGAGGTGCCTACGAGCAGTACGTC. Translating gives CASSPAAGGAYEQYV. The rearrangement uses TRBV6-1 and TRBJ2-7; 9 nucleotides match TRBD2. Trimming took 6 bases from V and 2 from J; bases not matched to a gene: 8. Germline V gene data show CDR1 as MNHNS and CDR2 as SASEGT. The CDR3 is made up of 15 amino acids.

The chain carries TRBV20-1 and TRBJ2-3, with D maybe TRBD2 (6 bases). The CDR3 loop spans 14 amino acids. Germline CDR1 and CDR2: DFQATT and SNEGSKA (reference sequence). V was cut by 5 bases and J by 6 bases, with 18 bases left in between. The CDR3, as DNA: TGCAGTGCTTCCCCGGGACTGGCAACCGATACGCAGTATTTT. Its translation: CSASPGLATDTQYF.

The CDR3 is CASSSPYGGREDDYTF. In DNA, the CDR3 is TGTGCCAGCAGCTCTCCGTATGGGGGGAGAGAGGATGACTACACCTTC. V usage is TRBV11-2 and J usage is TRBJ1-2, with a weak D call TRBD1 (5 bases). This CDR3 comprises 16 residues. Germline V lookup: CDR1 SGHAT, CDR2 FQNNGV. The germline V and J ends were trimmed by 4 bases and 10 bases, with 25 bases remaining between them.

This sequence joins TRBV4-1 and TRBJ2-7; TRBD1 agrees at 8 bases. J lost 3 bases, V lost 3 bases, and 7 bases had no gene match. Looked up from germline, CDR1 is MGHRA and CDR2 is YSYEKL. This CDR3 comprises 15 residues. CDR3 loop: CASSHYGQGLYEQYF. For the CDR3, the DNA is TGCGCCAGCAGCCATTACGGACAGGGTCTCTACGAGCAGTACTTC.

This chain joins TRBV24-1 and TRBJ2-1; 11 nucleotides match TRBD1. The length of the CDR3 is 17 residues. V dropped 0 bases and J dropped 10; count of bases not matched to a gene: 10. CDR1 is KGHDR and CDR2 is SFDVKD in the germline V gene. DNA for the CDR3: TGTGCCACCAGTGATTTGCCAAAAGGGACAGGGGGAGAGGAGCAGTTCTTC. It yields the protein CATSDLPKGTGGEEQFF.

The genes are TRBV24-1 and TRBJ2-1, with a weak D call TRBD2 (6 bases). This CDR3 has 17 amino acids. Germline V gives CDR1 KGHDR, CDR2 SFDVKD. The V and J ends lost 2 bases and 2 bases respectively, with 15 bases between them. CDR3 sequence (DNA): TGTGCCACCAGTGATTGGGGAACGGGACTCCCCTACAATGAGCAGTTCTTC. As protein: CATSDWGTGLPYNEQFF.

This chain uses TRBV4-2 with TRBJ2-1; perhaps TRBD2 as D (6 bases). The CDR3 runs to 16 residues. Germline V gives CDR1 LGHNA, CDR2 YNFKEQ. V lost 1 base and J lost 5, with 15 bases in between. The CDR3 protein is CASSQVGDSGNNEQFF. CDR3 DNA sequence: TGTGCCAGCAGCCAAGTGGGGGACTCGGGTAACAATGAGCAGTTCTTC.

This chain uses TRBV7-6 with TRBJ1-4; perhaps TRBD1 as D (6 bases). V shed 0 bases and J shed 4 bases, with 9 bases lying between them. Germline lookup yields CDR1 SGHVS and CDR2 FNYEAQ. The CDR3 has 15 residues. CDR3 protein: CASSLATGGNEKLFF. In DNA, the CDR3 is TGTGCCAGCAGCTTAGCGACAGGTGGTAATGAAAAACTGTTTTTT. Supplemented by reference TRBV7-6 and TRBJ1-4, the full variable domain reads GAGVSQSPRYKVTKRGQDVALRCDPISGHVSLYWYRQALGQGPEFLTYFNYEAQQDKSGLPNDRFSAERPEGSISTLTIQRTEQRDSAMYRCASSLATGGNEKLFFGSGTQLSVL.

The CDR3 here is CASIGNRLAGVLDTQYF. The CDR3 DNA reads TGTGCCAGCATCGGAAACCGACTAGCGGGGGTCCTCGATACGCAGTATTTT. V gene TRBV6-1 combines with J gene TRBJ2-3; 12 bases map to TRBD2. Germline-derived CDR1 and CDR2 are MNHNS and SASEGT. This CDR3 contains 17 residues. V gave up 7 bases and J gave up 6 bases; unmatched junction bases: 14.

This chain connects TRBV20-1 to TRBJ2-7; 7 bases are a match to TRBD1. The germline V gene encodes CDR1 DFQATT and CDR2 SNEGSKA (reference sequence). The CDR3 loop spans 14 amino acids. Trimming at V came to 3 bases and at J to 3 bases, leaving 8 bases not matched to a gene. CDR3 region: CSASRGGDIYEQYF. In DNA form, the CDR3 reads TGCAGTGCTAGCCGAGGGGGCGATATCTACGAGCAGTACTTC.

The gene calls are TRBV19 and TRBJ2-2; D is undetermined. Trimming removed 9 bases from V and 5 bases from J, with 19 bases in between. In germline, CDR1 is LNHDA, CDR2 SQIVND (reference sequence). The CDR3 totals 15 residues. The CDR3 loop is CASSTRRSGTGELFF. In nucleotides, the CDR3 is TGTGCCAGCTCTACCCGACGTTCGGGTACCGGGGAGCTGTTTTTT.

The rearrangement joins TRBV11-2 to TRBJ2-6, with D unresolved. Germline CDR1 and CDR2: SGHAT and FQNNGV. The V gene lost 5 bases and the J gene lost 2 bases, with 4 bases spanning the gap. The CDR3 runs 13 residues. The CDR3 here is CASSPTGANVLTF. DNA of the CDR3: TGTGCCAGCAGCCCCACTGGGGCCAACGTCCTGACTTTC.

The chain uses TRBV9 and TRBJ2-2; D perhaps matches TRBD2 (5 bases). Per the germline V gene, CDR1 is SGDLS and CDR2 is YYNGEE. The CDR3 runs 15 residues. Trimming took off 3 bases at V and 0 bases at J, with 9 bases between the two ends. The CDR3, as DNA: TGTGCCAGCAGCGCCACCGGGACGAACACCGGGGAGCTGTTTTTT. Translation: CASSATGTNTGELFF.

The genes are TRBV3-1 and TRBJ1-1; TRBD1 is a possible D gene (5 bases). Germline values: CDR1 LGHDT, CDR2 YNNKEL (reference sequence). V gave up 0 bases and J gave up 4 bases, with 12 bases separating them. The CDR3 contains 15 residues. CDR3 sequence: CASSQDFTGGTEAFF. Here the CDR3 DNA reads TGTGCCAGCAGCCAAGATTTTACGGGGGGCACTGAAGCTTTCTTT.

The CDR3 DNA sequence: TGTGCCAGCAGCTTCCCGACTACAAGGGGGAACACTGAAGCTTTCTTT. Residues: CASSFPTTRGNTEAFF. V gene TRBV5-6 combines with J gene TRBJ1-1, with D possibly being TRBD1 (5 bases). The V gene's germline CDR1 is SGHDT and CDR2 YYEEEE. The CDR3 length is 16 residues. The ends were cut back, 2 bases at V and 1 base at J, with 15 bases in the middle.

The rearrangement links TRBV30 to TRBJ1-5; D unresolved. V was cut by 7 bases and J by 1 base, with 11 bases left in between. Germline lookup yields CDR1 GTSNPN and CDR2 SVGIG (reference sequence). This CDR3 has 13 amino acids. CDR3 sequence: CAFTHGSNQPQHF. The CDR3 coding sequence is TGTGCCTTCACACATGGGAGCAATCAGCCCCAGCATTTT.

CDR3 DNA: TGTGCCAGCAGTGGGGTAGGGCGCGGGGCCGGGGAGCTGTTTTTT. Translated, it gives CASSGVGRGAGELFF. The chain carries TRBV2 and TRBJ2-2, with TRBD2 as a possible D gene (6 bases). CDR3 length equals 15 residues. V lost 4 bases, J lost 6 bases, and 15 bases lay in between. Germline V gives CDR1 SNHLY, CDR2 FYNNEI.

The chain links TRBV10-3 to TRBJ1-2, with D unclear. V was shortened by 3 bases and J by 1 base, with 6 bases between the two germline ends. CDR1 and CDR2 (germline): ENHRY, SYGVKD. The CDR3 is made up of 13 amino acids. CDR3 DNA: TGTGCCATCAGTGACAGCCTTAACTATGGCTACACCTTC. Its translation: CAISDSLNYGYTF.